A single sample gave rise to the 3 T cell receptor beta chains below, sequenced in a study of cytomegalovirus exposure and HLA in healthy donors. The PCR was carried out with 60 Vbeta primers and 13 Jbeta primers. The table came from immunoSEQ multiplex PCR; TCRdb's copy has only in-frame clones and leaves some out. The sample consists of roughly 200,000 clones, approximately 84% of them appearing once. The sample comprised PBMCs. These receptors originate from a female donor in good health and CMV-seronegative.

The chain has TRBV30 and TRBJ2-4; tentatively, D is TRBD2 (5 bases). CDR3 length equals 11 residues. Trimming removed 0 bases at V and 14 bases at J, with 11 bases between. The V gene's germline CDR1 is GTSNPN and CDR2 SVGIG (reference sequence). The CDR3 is CAWSVRGGKYF. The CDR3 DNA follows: TGTGCCTGGAGTGTTCGGGGTGGAAAGTACTTC.

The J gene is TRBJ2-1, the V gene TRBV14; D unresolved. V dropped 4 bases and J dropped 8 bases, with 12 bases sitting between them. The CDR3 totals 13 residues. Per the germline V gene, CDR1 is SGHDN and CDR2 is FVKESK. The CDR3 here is CASSLFLADEQFF. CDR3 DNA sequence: TGTGCCAGCAGCCTTTTCCTCGCGGATGAGCAGTTCTTC.

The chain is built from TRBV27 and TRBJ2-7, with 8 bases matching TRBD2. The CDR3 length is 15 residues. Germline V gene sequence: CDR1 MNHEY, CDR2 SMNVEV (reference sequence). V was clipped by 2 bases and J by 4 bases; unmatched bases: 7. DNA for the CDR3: TGTGCCAGCAGTTTAGCGGCGGGAGGCTTATACGAGCAGTACTTC. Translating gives CASSLAAGGLYEQYF.